The clone carrying this T cell receptor beta chain showed up just a few times. Its specificity is not known. The CDR3 consists of 15 residues. The V gene end was trimmed by 7 bases and the J gene end by 3 bases; junction bases not matched to a gene: 9. In germline, CDR1 is SGHNT, CDR2 YYREEE (reference sequence). The data stem from a study of cytomegalovirus exposure and HLA in healthy donors. Primers included in the PCR were 60 Vbeta and 13 Jbeta primers. Authors' data handling: The count from a later analysis was 65 million to 90 million unique TCR beta chains, some 12 million of them shared. Produced via immunoSEQ multiplex PCR; TCRdb's table is partial and in-frame only. For V, J and clone size, that table is used; D and trimming come from the DNA. This table has roughly 140,000 clones, under 80% appearing once. The study, taken as a whole, reports: With later analysis, a missense DCLRE1C variant became linked to TCR beta V- and J-gene trimming. Across all donors, roughly uniform sequencing depth was an assumption of the presence/absence analyses.

This sequence joins TRBV5-4 and TRBJ2-1; 8 bases map to TRBD2. The sequence was collected from a male donor in good health and CMV-seronegative. What was sequenced was PBMCs. CDR3 residues: CASQRPGGDYNEQFF. Here the CDR3 DNA reads TGTGCCAGCCAAAGGCCCGGGGGGGACTACAATGAGCAGTTCTTC.